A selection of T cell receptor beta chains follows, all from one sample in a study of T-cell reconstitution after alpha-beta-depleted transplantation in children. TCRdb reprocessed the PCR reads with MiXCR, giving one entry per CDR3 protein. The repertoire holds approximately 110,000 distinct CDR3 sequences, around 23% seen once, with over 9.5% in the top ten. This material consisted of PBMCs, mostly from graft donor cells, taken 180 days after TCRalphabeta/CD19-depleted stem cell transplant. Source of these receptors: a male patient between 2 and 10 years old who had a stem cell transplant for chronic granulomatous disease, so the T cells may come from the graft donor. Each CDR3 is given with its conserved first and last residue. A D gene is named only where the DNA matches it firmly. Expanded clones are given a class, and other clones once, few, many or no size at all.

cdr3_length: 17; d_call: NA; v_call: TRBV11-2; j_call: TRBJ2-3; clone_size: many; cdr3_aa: CASSSTAPRSGTDTQYF; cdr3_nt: TGTGCCAGCAGCTCAACCGCGCCACGGAGCGGCACAGATACGCAGTATTTT
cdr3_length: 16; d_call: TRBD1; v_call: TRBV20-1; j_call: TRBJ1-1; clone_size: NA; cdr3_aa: CSARDRGRNLNTEAFF; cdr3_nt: TGCAGTGCTAGAGACAGGGGGAGGAACTTGAACACTGAAGCTTTCTTT
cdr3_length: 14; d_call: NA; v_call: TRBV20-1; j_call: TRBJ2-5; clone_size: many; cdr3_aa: CSARSGTHQETQYF; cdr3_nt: TGCAGTGCTAGGAGCGGAACACACCAAGAGACCCAGTACTTC
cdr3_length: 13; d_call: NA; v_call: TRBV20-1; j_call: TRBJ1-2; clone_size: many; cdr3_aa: CSANRQGTRGYTF; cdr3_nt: TGCAGTGCTAACCGTCAGGGGACGAGGGGCTACACCTTC
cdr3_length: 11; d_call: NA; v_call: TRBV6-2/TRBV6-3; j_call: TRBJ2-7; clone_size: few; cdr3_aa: CASSYRYEQYF; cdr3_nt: TGTGCCAGCAGTTACAGGTACGAGCAGTACTTC
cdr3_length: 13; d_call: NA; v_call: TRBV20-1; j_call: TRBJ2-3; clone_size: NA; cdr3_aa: CSARDPGADTQYF; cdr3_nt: TGCAGTGCTAGAGATCCAGGGGCAGATACGCAGTATTTT
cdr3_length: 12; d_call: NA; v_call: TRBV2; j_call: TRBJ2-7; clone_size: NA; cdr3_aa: CASKAGSYEQYF; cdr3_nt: TGTGCCAGCAAGGCAGGATCCTACGAGCAGTACTTC
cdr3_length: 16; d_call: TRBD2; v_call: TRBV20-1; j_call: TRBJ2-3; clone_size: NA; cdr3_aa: CSASVPSGGITDTQYF; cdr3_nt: TGCAGTGCTAGCGTCCCTAGCGGGGGGATCACAGATACGCAGTATTTT
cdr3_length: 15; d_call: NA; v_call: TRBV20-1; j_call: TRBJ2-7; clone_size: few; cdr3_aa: CSARDLLKSSYEQYF; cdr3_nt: TGCAGTGCTAGAGATCTTCTAAAAAGCTCCTACGAGCAGTACTTC
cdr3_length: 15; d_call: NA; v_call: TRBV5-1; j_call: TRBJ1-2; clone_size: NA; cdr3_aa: CASSLDGVPLYGYTF; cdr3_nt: TGCGCCAGCAGCTTGGACGGGGTGCCCCTTTATGGCTACACCTTC
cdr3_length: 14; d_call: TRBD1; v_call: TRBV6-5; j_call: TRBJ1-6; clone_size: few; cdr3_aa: CASRQDRVNSPLHF; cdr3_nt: TGTGCCAGCAGACAAGACAGGGTGAACTCACCCCTCCACTTT
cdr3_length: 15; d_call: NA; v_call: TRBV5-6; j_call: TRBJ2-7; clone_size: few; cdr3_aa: CASSFRDWVNYEQYF; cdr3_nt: TGTGCCAGCAGCTTCAGGGATTGGGTCAACTACGAGCAGTACTTC
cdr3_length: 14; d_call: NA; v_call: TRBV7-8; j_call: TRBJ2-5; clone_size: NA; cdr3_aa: CASSLASGAETQYF; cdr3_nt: TGTGCCAGCAGCTTAGCTTCGGGAGCAGAGACCCAGTACTTC
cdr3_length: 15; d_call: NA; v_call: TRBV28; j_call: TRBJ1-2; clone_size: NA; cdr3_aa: CASRTNSGKPYGYTF; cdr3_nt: TGTGCCAGCAGGACTAATTCGGGAAAACCTTATGGCTACACCTTC
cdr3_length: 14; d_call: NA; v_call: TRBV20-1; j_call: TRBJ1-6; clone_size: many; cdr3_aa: CSARRGGANSPLHF; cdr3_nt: TGCAGTGCTAGGAGGGGTGGGGCAAATTCACCCCTCCACTTT
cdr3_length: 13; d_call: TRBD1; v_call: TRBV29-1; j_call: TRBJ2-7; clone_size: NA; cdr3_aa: CSVVTGVVDEQYF; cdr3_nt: TGCAGCGTTGTAACAGGGGTGGTTGACGAGCAGTACTTC
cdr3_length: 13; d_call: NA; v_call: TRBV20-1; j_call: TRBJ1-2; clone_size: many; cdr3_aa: CSATPGAGGGYTF; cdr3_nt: TGCAGTGCCACCCCGGGGGCTGGAGGAGGCTACACCTTC
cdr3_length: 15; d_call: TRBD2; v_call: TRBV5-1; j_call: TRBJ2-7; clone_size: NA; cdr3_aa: CASSSDPGLALEQYF; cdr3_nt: TGCGCCAGCAGCTCTGACCCGGGACTAGCTCTCGAGCAGTACTTC
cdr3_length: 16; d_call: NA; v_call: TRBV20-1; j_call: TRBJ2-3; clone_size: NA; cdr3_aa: CSAPLGQSYSTDTQYF; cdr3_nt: TGCAGTGCTCCGCTCGGACAGTCCTATAGCACAGATACGCAGTATTTT
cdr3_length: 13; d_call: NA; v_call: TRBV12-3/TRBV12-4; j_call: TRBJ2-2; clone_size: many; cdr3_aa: CASSDRNTGELFF; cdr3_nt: TGTGCCAGCAGCGACAGGAACACCGGGGAGCTGTTTTTT
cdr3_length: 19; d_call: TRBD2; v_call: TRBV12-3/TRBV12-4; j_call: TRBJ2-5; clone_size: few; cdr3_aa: CASSFRVGIAGGPGETQYF; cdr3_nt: TGTGCCAGCAGTTTCCGCGTCGGGATAGCGGGAGGGCCTGGTGAGACCCAGTACTTC
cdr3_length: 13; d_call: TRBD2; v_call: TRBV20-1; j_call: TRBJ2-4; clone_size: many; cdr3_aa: CSAEREAKNIQYF; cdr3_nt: TGCAGTGCAGAGCGGGAGGCCAAAAACATTCAGTACTTC
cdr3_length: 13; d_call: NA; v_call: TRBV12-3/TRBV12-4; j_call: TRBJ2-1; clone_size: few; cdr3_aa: CASSFDWSNEQFF; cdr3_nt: TGTGCCAGCAGTTTCGACTGGTCCAATGAGCAGTTCTTC
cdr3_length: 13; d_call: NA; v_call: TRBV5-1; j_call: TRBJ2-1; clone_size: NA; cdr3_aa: CASSGIEVREQFF; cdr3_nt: TGCGCCAGCAGCGGCATCGAAGTTCGTGAGCAGTTCTTC
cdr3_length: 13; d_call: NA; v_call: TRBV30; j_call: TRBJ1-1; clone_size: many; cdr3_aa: CAWSGGPDTEAFF; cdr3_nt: TGTGCCTGGAGTGGGGGGCCCGACACTGAAGCTTTCTTT
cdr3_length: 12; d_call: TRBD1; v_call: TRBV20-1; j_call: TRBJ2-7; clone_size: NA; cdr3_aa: CSAGQGAREQYF; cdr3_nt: TGCAGTGCTGGACAGGGGGCGAGGGAGCAGTACTTC
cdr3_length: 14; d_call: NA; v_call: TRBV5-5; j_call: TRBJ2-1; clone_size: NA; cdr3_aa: CASSEDRNYNEQFF; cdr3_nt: TGTGCCAGCAGCGAGGACAGAAACTACAATGAGCAGTTCTTC
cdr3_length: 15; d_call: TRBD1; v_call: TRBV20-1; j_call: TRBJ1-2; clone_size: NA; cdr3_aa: CWAQAPGQAMGGYTF; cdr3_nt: TGCTGGGCCCAGGCTCCGGGACAGGCGATGGGTGGCTACACCTTC
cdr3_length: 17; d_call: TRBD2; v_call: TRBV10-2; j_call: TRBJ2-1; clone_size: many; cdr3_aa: CASSERVGLTTYNEQFF; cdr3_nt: TGCGCCAGCAGCGAAAGAGTGGGACTAACCACCTACAATGAGCAGTTCTTC
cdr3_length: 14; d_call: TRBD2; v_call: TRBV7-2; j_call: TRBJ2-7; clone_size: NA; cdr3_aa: CASSNRAGGHEQYF; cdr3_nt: TGTGCCAGCAGCAATCGAGCGGGAGGGCACGAGCAGTACTTC
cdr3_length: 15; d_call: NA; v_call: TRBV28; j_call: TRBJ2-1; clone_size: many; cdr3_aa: CASSPRGGRVNEQFF; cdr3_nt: TGTGCCAGCAGCCCTAGGGGCGGACGAGTCAATGAGCAGTTCTTC
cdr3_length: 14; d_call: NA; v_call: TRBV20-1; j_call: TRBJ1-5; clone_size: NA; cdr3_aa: CSAQRLRSNQPQHF; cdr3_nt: TGCAGTGCTCAGCGGCTGAGGAGCAATCAGCCCCAGCATTTT
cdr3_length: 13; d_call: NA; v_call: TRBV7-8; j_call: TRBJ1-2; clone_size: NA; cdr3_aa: CASSLGWESGYTF; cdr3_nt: TGTGCCAGCAGCCTCGGATGGGAGAGTGGCTACACCTTC
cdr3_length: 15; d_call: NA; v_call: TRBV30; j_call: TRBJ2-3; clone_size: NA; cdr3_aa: CAWSAGGKGTDTQYF; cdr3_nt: TGTGCCTGGAGTGCTGGGGGAAAGGGTACAGATACGCAGTATTTT
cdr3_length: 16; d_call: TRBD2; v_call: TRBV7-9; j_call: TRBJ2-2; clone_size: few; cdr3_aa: CASGWLAGANTGELFF; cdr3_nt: TGTGCCAGCGGGTGGCTAGCGGGAGCGAACACCGGGGAGCTGTTTTTT
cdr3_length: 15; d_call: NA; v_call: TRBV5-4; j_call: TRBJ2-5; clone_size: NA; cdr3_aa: CASSPKKGGMETQYF; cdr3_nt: TGTGCCAGCAGCCCTAAGAAGGGGGGCATGGAGACCCAGTACTTC
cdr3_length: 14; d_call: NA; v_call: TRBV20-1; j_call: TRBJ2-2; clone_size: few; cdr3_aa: CSARKEGNTGELFF; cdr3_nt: TGCAGTGCTCGAAAAGAGGGGAACACCGGGGAGCTGTTTTTT
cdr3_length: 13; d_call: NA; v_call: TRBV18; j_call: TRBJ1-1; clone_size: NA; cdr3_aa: CASSLYLDAEAFF; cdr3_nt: TGTGCCAGCTCACTGTACCTGGACGCTGAAGCTTTCTTT
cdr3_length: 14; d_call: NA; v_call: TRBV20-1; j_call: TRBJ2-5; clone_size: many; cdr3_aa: CSARPVGKQETQYF; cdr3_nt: TGCAGTGCTAGGCCAGTCGGCAAACAAGAGACCCAGTACTTC
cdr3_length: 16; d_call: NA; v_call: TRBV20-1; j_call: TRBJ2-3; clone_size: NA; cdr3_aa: CSARESSRGFTDTQYF; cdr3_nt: TGCAGTGCTAGAGAAAGCTCCAGGGGTTTTACAGATACGCAGTATTTT
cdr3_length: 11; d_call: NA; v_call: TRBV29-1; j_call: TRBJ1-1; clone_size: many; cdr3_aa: CSVKTGTEAFF; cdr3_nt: TGCAGCGTTAAGACCGGGACTGAAGCTTTCTTT
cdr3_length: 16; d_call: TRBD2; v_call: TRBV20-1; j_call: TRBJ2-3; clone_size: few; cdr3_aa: CSAQGTSGLSTDTQYF; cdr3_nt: TGCAGTGCACAAGGGACTAGCGGACTTAGCACAGATACGCAGTATTTT
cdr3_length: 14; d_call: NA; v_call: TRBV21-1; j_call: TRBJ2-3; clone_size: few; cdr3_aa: CASSKMGKTDTQYF; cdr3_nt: TGTGCCAGCAGCAAGATGGGGAAGACAGATACGCAGTATTTT
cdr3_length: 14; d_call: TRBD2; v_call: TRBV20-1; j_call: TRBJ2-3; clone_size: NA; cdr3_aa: CSASGLAGTDTQYF; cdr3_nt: TGCAGTGCTTCGGGACTAGCGGGCACAGATACGCAGTATTTT
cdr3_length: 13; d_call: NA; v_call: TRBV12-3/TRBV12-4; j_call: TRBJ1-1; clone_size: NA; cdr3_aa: CASSFKGRGEAFF; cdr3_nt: TGTGCCAGCAGTTTTAAAGGTAGGGGTGAAGCTTTCTTT
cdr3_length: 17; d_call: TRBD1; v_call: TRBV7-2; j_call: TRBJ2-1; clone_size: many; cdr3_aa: CASSSPWVGQRYNEQFF; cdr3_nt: TGTGCCAGCAGCTCACCCTGGGTGGGACAGAGATACAATGAGCAGTTCTTC
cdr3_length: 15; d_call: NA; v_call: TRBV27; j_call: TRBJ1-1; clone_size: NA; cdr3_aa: CASSLTGRVNTEAFF; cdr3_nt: TGTGCCAGCAGTTTGACGGGACGGGTGAACACTGAAGCTTTCTTT
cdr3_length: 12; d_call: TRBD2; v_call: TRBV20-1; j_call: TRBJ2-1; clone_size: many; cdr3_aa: CSARDYYNEQFF; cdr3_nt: TGCAGTGCTCGGGACTATTACAATGAGCAGTTCTTC
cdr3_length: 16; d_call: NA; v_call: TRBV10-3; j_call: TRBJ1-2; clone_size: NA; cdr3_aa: CAISESLGRSNYGYTF; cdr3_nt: TGTGCCATCAGTGAGTCGTTGGGGAGATCTAACTATGGCTACACCTTC
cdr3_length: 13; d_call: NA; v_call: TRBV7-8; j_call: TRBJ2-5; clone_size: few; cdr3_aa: CASSLEMKGSQYF; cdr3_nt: TGTGCCAGCAGCTTAGAAATGAAAGGGTCCCAGTACTTC
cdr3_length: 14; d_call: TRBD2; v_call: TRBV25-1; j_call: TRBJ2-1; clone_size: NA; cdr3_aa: CASSETSGRAGQFF; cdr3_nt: TGTGCCAGCAGTGAAACTAGCGGGAGGGCCGGGCAGTTCTTC
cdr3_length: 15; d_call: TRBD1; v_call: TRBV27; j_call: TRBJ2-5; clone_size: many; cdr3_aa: CASSFLGTGQETQYF; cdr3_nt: TGTGCCAGCAGTTTTCTCGGGACAGGACAAGAGACCCAGTACTTC